This T cell receptor beta chain came from a study of T cell clonality in common variable immunodeficiency. The V end lost 8 bases, the J end lost 2 bases, and 15 bases lay between the germline ends. This CDR3 spans 13 amino acids. Per germline, CDR1 DFQATT and CDR2 SNEGSKA (reference sequence). CVID and control samples used equivalent genomic DNA input. Method: immunoSEQ multiplex PCR; TCRdb's copy keeps in-frame clones and lacks some. This set yields some 17,000 clones and no singletons; the top ten hold 14%. Study observations and caveats: Fewer TCRbeta clones were shared among CVID subjects than controls. Fewer deletions and N-nucleotide insertions were reportedly seen in common variable immunodeficiency TCR beta sequences.

This clone was counted between two and nine times. Its antigen is not known. The read falls 3 residues short of the CDR3 end, and the missing part is taken from the germline J gene. Replacement immunoglobulin had been given to every CVID subject for at least one year. CVID subjects were neither ill nor on immunomodulatory or immunosuppressive medication at sampling. The receptor was derived from a human donor with common variable immunodeficiency. This sequence joins TRBV20-1 and TRBJ1-1, with a tentative D call TRBD1 (5 bases). The specimen was peripheral blood mononuclear cells. CDR3: CSPNGRGNTEAFF. Incomplete CDR3 DNA: TGCAGTCCCAATGGGAGGGGAAACACTGAA.